One sample yielded the 3 T cell receptor beta chains listed below, sequenced in a study of T cells in Graves' hyperthyroidism and ophthalmopathy. Amplified TCR beta CDR3 regions came from RNA transcripts. In the first-round RT-PCR of the TCR CDR3, the HTBI primer set was used. Each CDR3 protein gets one entry after TCRdb re-called the multiplex PCR reads with MiXCR. Seen here are hundreds of thousands of distinct CDR3 sequences, around 13% observed once, and the top ten hold around 5.4%. Source material: blood. The receptor source for this set is a woman aged 25-40 years with Graves' hyperthyroidism that later progressed to Graves' ophthalmopathy.

This clonotype was detected a few times. The CDR3 protein is CSVAQSSDSYEQYF. The CDR3 DNA reads as TGCAGCGTTGCCCAGTCTAGCGACTCCTACGAGCAGTACTTC. The chain couples TRBV29-1 to TRBJ2-7; a possible D gene is TRBD2 (6 bases). CDR3 size: 14 residues. The V and J ends lost 4 bases and 0 bases respectively, with 13 bases between them. From germline, CDR1 is SQVTM and CDR2 ANQGSEA.

The chain combines TRBV2 with TRBJ2-3; 14 bases are a match to TRBD2. The CDR3 is 17 amino acids. After removal of 7 bases from V and 0 bases from J, the junction contained 6 bases not matched to a gene. Per the germline V gene, CDR1 is SNHLY and CDR2 is FYNNEI. CDR3 in DNA: TGTGCCAGCAAGGGGGGGACTAGCGGGAGCAGCACAGATACGCAGTATTTT. Residues: CASKGGTSGSSTDTQYF.

This clonotype was observed at least ten times. The rearrangement uses TRBV9 and TRBJ2-1, with TRBD2 matching 8 bases. J gave up 7 bases and V 7 bases, and 10 bases lay outside the gene matches. Germline V lookup: CDR1 SGDLS, CDR2 YYNGEE. CDR3 length: 14 amino acids. The CDR3 nucleotides read TGTGCCAGCTCCTCCCCGGGGGGGCGTAATGAGCAGTTCTTC. As protein: CASSSPGGRNEQFF.